This T cell receptor (beta chain) was observed in a study of persistence of HIV-infected CD4 T cells. Stimulation used around 9.1 ug/mL lysate from CMV-infected fibroblasts. CD4+ T cells upregulating both CD40 ligand and CD69 were sorted as responding cells. CD4+ T cell counts exceeded 400 cells/uL; CMV serology was positive. CD8-depleted PBMCs were stimulated around 17 hours with anti-CD28/CD49d costimulation, CD40-blocking antibody and enfuvirtide. The CDR3 is 16 residues long. Germline trimming cut 5 bases from V and 5 bases from J; bases unmatched to any gene: 14. CDR1 is MDHEN and CDR2 is SYDVKM in the germline V gene. The libraries were made with immunoSEQ version 4 in survey mode. Profiled with immunoSEQ multiplex PCR; TCRdb holds only in-frame clones, not every one. Among around 13,000 clones listed, roughly 70% were seen once. A remark on this clone: The antigen is undetermined.

The chain uses TRBV28 and TRBJ2-7; 8 positions match TRBD1. Source: CD4+ T cells sorted from PBMCs after roughly 17-hour stimulation, taken from a patient who received antiretroviral therapy. This receptor was obtained from an adult man with HIV who was CMV-seropositive. The CDR3 protein is CASSPQPGQGIDEQYF. Written as DNA, the CDR3 is TGTGCCAGCAGTCCACAACCCGGACAGGGAATCGACGAGCAGTACTTC.